This T cell receptor (beta chain) emerged from a study of T cell repertoires and HLA-DP antigens. The method was immunoSEQ multiplex PCR; TCRdb's version includes in-frame clones alone and lacks a portion of them. The data contain approximately 86,000 clones, approximately 86% of them seen just once; the ten biggest clones take up less than 2%. With respect to this clone: Its antigen is undetermined.

V lost 4 bases to trimming and J lost 6 bases; unmatched junction nucleotides: 3. Germline V gene lookup returns CDR1 SGHNT and CDR2 YYREEE (reference sequence). CDR3 size: 14 residues. Sample: CD4+ T cells from PBMCs. The chain recombines TRBV5-4 with TRBJ1-6, with TRBD1 matching 8 bases. The receptor's source is a man aged 45-60 years in good health and CMV-seronegative. The CDR3 coding sequence is TGTGCCAGCAGCCCGGGACAGGCTAATTCACCCCTCCACTTT. Translated, it gives CASSPGQANSPLHF.